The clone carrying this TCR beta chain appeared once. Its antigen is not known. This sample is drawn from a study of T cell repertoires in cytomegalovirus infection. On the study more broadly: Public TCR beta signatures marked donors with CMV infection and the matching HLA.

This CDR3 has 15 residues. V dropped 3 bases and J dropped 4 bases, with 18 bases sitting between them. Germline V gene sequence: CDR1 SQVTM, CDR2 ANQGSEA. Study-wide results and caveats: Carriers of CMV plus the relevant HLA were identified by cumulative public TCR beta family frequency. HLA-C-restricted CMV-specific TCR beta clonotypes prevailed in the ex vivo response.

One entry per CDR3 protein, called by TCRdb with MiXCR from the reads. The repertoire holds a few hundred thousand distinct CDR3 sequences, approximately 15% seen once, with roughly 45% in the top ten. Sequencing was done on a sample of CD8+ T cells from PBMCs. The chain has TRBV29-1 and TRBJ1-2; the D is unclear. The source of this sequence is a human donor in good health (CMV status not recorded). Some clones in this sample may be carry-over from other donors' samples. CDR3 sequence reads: CSVEMGLALSYGYTF. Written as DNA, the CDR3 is TGCAGCGTTGAGATGGGCCTAGCACTTAGCTATGGCTACACCTTC.